This T cell receptor beta chain was retrieved from a study of blood T cells in healthy people across ages. Through a sample-barcoded 5' primer and a J-beta primer mix, a second PCR was run for about 7 to 12 cycles. TCRdb passed the 5' RACE reads through MiXCR, listing each CDR3 protein once. The sample gives about 1.8 million distinct CDR3 sequences, approximately 50% of which show up once; over 2% is in the top ten. Sequenced material: blood. The clonotype was recovered from a woman aged 40 to 49 in good health.

The CDR3 is CASSQVRKDTQYF. As DNA, the CDR3 is TGCGCCAGCAGCCAAGTACGCAAAGATACGCAGTATTTT. The V call is TRBV4-3, the J call TRBJ2-3, with D hard to call. This CDR3 has 13 residues. The V and J ends lost 1 base and 5 bases respectively, with 7 bases between them. Germline lookup yields CDR1 LGHNA and CDR2 YSLEER.